This TCR beta chain derives from a study of T cell responses to AZD1222 COVID-19 vaccine. Assay: immunoSEQ multiplex PCR; the TCRdb copy retains only in-frame clones and omits some. The data contain 150,000 to 200,000 clones, 75% to 90% of them seen just once; the ten biggest clones take up less than 3%. V was cut by 6 bases and J by 0 bases, with 9 bases left in between. This CDR3 has 14 amino acids. CDR1 is KGHSH and CDR2 is LQKENI in the germline V gene. About this clone itself: Its antigen is still unknown.

Broader study findings: Repertoires were obtained only post-peak T cell response. Only six people who got AZD1222 tested seropositive at baseline. Clonal diversity was possibly underestimated, and the donors were mostly white British, with more females.

Sequenced material: peripheral blood, taken on day 0 of MenACWY control vaccination. The chain uses TRBV18 and TRBJ1-5; D uncertain. This sequence was found in an adult in good health. This CDR3 is CASSPGLSNQPQHF. The CDR3 region has the DNA TGTGCCAGCTCTCCAGGACTTAGCAATCAGCCCCAGCATTTT.